Given below is one T cell receptor (beta chain) in context. This table comes from immunoSEQ multiplex PCR, and its TCRdb copy is limited to in-frame clones, with some not included. Of approximately 380,000 clones in the sample, 85% to 90% are singletons; the top ten hold more than 1%. This sample is part of a study of blood T cell repertoires in COVID-19. The CDR3 contains 16 residues. Trimming took 8 bases from V and 2 from J; bases not matched to a gene: 12. Germline CDR1 and CDR2: SEHNR and FQNEAQ (reference sequence). The chain combines TRBV7-9 with TRBJ1-5; TRBD1 agrees at 7 bases. The receptor's source is a woman between 18 and 29 years old who had recovered from COVID-19. The sequencing sample was made of PBMCs or T cells enriched from blood (not recorded which). CDR3 sequence: CASAKTGSSGNQPQHF. The CDR3 DNA is TGTGCCAGCGCCAAGACAGGGAGTTCGGGCAATCAGCCCCAGCATTTT. The whole variable domain, remainder taken from reference TRBV7-9 and TRBJ1-5, is DTGVSQNPRHKITKRGQNVTFRCDPISEHNRLYWYRQTLGQGPEFLTYFQNEAQLEKSRLLSDRFSAERPKGSFSTLEIQRTEQGDSAMYLCASAKTGSSGNQPQHFGDGTRLSIL.